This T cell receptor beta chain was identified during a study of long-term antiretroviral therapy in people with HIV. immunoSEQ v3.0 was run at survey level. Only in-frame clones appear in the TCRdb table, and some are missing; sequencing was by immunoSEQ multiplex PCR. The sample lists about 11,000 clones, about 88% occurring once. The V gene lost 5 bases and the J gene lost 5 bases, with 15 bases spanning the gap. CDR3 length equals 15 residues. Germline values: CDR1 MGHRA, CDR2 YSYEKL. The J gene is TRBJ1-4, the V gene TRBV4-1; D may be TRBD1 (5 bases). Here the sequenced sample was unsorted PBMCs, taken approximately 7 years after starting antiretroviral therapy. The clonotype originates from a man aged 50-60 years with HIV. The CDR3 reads CASSATGTGNEKLFF. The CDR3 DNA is TGCGCCAGCAGCGCAACGGGGACCGGCAATGAAAAACTGTTTTTT.